This passage covers 8 T cell receptor beta chains from one sample sequenced in a study of OX40 agonist ivuxolimab in advanced cancers. Libraries were prepared by immunoSEQ multiplex PCR; TCRdb keeps only in-frame clonotypes and omits some of them. The data hold about 75,000 clones, with about 88% observed a single time. This material consisted of CD4+ or CD8+ T cells sorted from blood, taken in a trial of the OX40 agonist ivuxolimab. These receptors all come from an adult with an advanced solid tumor such as melanoma, head and neck, liver or kidney cancer.

The CDR3 reads CASSTLAGPSSYEQYF. In DNA, the CDR3 is TGTGCCAGCAGTACTCTAGCGGGACCCAGCTCCTACGAGCAGTACTTC. This chain links TRBV27 with TRBJ2-7, with 9 bases aligning to TRBD2. This CDR3 is 16 amino acids long. Germline assignment: CDR1 MNHEY and CDR2 SMNVEV (reference sequence). With V trimmed by 5 bases and J by 0 bases, 8 bases remained unmatched.

This clone was observed once. This rearrangement joins TRBV10-3 to TRBJ2-1; D is unclear. Deletions cut 7 bases from V and 9 bases from J, with 10 bases between. The CDR3 consists of 11 residues. Germline CDR1 reads ENHRY; CDR2 reads SYGVKD. CDR3 protein: CAINSDSEQFF. CDR3 DNA: TGTGCCATCAATTCAGACTCTGAGCAGTTCTTC.

The chain carries TRBV19 and TRBJ2-2; D is tentatively TRBD1 or TRBD2 (5 bases each). Germline V gene data show CDR1 as LNHDA and CDR2 as SQIVND (reference sequence). V dropped 4 bases and J dropped 6 bases, with 12 bases sitting between them. This CDR3 spans 14 amino acids. The DNA of the CDR3 is TGTGCCAGTAGTAGTCGAGGGACGGCCGGGGAGCTGTTTTTT. Translation: CASSSRGTAGELFF. Based on the CDR3 plus reference TRBV19 and TRBJ2-2, the full variable domain is DGGITQSPKYLFRKEGQNVTLSCEQNLNHDAMYWYRQDPGQGLRLIYYSQIVNDFQKGDIAEGYSVSREKKESFPLTVTSAQKNPTAFYLCASSSRGTAGELFFGEGSRLTVL.

The chain has TRBV19 and TRBJ2-7; TRBD2 aligns across 7 bases. Unmatched junction bases numbered 5, after V lost 4 bases and J lost 2 bases. CDR1 is LNHDA and CDR2 is SQIVND in the germline V gene (reference sequence). The CDR3 spans 14 residues. The CDR3 nucleotides are TGTGCCAGTAGTAGCGTGGCGGGAGCCTACGAGCAGTACTTC. It translates to CASSSVAGAYEQYF.

The chain is built from TRBV11-3 and TRBJ2-1, with 10 bases aligning to TRBD2. This CDR3 contains 15 residues. J gave up 5 bases and V 5 bases, and 6 bases lay outside the gene matches. Germline values: CDR1 SGHNT, CDR2 YENEEA. CDR3 nucleotide sequence: TGTGCCAGCAGCAAAGGACTAGCGGTGGACAATGAGCAGTTCTTC. It codes for CASSKGLAVDNEQFF.

This chain links TRBV28 with TRBJ1-2, with D unresolved. The V and J ends lost 5 bases and 8 bases respectively, with 18 bases between them. The CDR3 has 14 amino acids. The germline V gene encodes CDR1 MDHEN and CDR2 SYDVKM. The CDR3 sequence is CASSPDTSARGYTF. CDR3 nucleotide sequence: TGTGCCAGCAGTCCCGACACCTCCGCCCGGGGCTACACCTTC.

The rearrangement uses TRBV28 and TRBJ1-1; TRBD1 is a possible D gene (6 bases). V lost 6 bases, J lost 3 bases, and 14 bases lay in between. Germline-derived CDR1 and CDR2 are MDHEN and SYDVKM. CDR3 length: 14 amino acids. The CDR3 here is CASSETGGYTEAFF. CDR3 bases: TGTGCCAGCAGCGAGACAGGCGGCTACACTGAAGCTTTCTTT.

This clone has a handful of counts. The chain has TRBV4-1 and TRBJ1-5; D gene uncertain. The length of the CDR3 is 12 residues. The germline V gene encodes CDR1 MGHRA and CDR2 YSYEKL. V was pared by 0 bases and J by 6 bases, with 3 bases between. CDR3 sequence (DNA): TGCGCCAGCAGCCAAGAGGGTCAGCCCCAGCATTTT. This codes for CASSQEGQPQHF.